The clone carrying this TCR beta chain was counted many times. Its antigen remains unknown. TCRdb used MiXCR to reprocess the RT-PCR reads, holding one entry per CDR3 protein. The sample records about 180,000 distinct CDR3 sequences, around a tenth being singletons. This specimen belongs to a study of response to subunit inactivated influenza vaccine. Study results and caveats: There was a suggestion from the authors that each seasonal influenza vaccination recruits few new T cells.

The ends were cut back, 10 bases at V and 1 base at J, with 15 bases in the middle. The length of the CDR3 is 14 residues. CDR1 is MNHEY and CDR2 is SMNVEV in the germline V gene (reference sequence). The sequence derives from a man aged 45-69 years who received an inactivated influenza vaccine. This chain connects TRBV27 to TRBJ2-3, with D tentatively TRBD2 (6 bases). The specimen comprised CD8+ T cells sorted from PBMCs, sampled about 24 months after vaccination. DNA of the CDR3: TGTGCCATCCGTCCCGGCGGGGGCACAGATACGCAGTATTTT. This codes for CAIRPGGGTDTQYF.